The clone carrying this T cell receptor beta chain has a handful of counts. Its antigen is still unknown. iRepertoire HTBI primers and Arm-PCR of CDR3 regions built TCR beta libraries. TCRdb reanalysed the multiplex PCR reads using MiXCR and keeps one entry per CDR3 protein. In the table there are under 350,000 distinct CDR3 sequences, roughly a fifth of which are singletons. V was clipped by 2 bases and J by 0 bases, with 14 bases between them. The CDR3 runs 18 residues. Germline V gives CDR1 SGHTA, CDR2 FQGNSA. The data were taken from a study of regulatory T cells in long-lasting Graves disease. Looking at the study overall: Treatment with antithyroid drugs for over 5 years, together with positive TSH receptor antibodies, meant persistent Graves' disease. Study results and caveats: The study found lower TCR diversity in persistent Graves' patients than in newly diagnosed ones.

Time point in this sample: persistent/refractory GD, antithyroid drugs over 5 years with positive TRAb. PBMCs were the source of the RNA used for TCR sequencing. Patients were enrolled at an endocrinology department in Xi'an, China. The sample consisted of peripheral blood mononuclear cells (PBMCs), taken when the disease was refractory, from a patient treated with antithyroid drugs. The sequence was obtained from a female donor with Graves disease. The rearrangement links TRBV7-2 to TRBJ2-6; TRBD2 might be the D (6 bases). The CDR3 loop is CASSLPPGLASGANVLTF. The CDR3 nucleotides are TGTGCCAGCAGCTTACCTCCGGGACTCGCCTCTGGGGCCAACGTCCTGACTTTC.